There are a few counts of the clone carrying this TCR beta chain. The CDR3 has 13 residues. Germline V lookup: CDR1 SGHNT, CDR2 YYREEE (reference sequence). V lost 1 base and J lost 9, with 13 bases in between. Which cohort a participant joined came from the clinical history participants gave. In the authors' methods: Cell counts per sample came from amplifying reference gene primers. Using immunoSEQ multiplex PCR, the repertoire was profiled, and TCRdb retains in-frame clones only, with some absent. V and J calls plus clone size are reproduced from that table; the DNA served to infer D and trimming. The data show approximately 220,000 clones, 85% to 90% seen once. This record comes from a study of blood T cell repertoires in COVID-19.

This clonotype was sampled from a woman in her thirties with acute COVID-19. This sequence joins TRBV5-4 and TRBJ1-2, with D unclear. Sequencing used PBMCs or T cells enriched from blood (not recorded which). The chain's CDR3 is CASSLPQESSYTF. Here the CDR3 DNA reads TGTGCCAGCAGCTTGCCCCAGGAAAGCAGCTACACCTTC.